One sample yielded the 32 T cell receptor beta chains listed below, sequenced in a study of breast tumors, draining lymph nodes, adjacent tissues. Axillary draining lymph nodes of breast cancer patients supplied the node samples. TCRdb ran MiXCR on the multiplex PCR reads and lists one entry per CDR3 protein. The sample includes 150,000 to 200,000 distinct CDR3 sequences, roughly 30% of them seen just once. The sample was axillary lymph node tissue. The receptors originated from a female donor with breast cancer. Some clones in this sample may be carry-over from other donors' samples.

The chain joins TRBV24-1 to TRBJ1-3; D is uncertain. CDR3 length: 16 amino acids. Trimming stripped 2 bases from V and 8 bases from J, with 18 bases between. Germline-derived CDR1 and CDR2 are KGHDR and SFDVKD. CDR3 DNA: TGTGCCACCAGTGATTGGTCGGAAAACTATGGTTACACCATATATTTT. Protein: CATSDWSENYGYTIYF.

The chain carries TRBV7-7 and TRBJ2-1; 11 nucleotides line up with TRBD2. CDR1 and CDR2 (germline): SSHAT, FNYEAQ (reference sequence). The CDR3 has 15 residues. CDR3 sequence: CARVQLAGAWNEQFF. CDR3 coding DNA: TGTGCTAGAGTCCAACTAGCGGGAGCTTGGAATGAGCAGTTCTTC.

This chain connects TRBV6-5 to TRBJ1-5; TRBD1 agrees at 8 bases. Germline lookup yields CDR1 MNHEY and CDR2 SVGAGI. CDR3 length: 19 residues. J lost 1 base, V lost 4 bases, and 15 bases had no gene match. The CDR3 protein is CASSCSRDRPVWSNQPQHF. In DNA, the CDR3 is TGTGCCAGCAGTTGCTCGCGGGACAGGCCGGTTTGGAGCAATCAGCCCCAGCATTTT.

At least ten counts were recorded for this clonotype. This chain uses TRBV6-4 with TRBJ2-1; 11 positions match TRBD2. The ends lost 8 bases at V and 6 bases at J; junction bases unmatched: 9. Germline-derived CDR1 and CDR2 are MRHNA and SNTAGT. The CDR3 totals 15 residues. CDR3 in amino acids: CASPPTSGSSNEQFF. As DNA, the CDR3 is TGTGCCAGCCCTCCCACTAGCGGGAGTTCCAATGAGCAGTTCTTC.

This clonotype was counted at least ten times. A read error may produce the germline difference seen at one junction end. The V call is TRBV5-8, the J call TRBJ2-5, with 7 bases that match TRBD1. CDR1 SGHTS and CDR2 YDEGEE come from the germline V gene. CDR3 length: 12 amino acids. The CDR3 region has the DNA TGTGCCAGTAGCTTGGGACAGCCTACCCAGTACTTC. Translation gives CASSLGQPTQYF.

V usage is TRBV7-9 and J usage is TRBJ1-1, with 7 bases lining up with TRBD1. Trimming cost V 1 base and J 5 bases; bases outside gene matches: 4. Germline V gene lookup returns CDR1 SEHNR and CDR2 FQNEAQ (reference sequence). There are 14 residues in the CDR3. The DNA for the CDR3 is TGTGCCAGCAGCTTAGAGGGGGCACGTACTGAAGCTTTCTTT. Translated: CASSLEGARTEAFF.

This clonotype was picked up one time. CDR3 in DNA: TGCAGCTTGTGGGTCAGGGAAGGAAACTATGGCTACACCTTC. The encoded protein is CSLWVREGNYGYTF. This chain uses TRBV29-1 with TRBJ1-2, with D possibly matching TRBD1 (5 bases). This CDR3 comprises 14 residues. Between the trimmed V and J ends, which lost 8 bases and 2 bases, there was a span of 18 bases. Germline CDR1 SQVTM, CDR2 ANQGSEA.

This clonotype appeared a few times. One end of the junction varies from germline; a read error may be responsible. This chain joins TRBV5-1 and TRBJ2-1, with D possibly being TRBD1 (6 bases). Germline CDR1 is SGHRS and CDR2 is YFSETQ. CDR3 length: 14 amino acids. In DNA, the CDR3 is TGCACCAGCAGCCTGGGGACAACGCCAAATGGGCAGTTCTTC. Residues: CTSSLGTTPNGQFF.

This chain connects TRBV7-8 to TRBJ2-2; D may correspond to TRBD1 or TRBD2 (6 bases each). Trimming pared 5 bases from V and 1 base from J, leaving 23 bases between. Germline V gene lookup returns CDR1 SGHVS and CDR2 FQNEAQ. This CDR3 spans 19 amino acids. CDR3: CASSPKPGQGRKNTGELFF. The CDR3 DNA is TGTGCCAGCAGCCCCAAACCGGGGCAGGGGAGGAAGAACACCGGGGAGCTGTTTTTT.

This clonotype was counted at least ten times. V gene TRBV30 combines with J gene TRBJ2-3; D unclear. The CDR3 consists of 12 residues. Trimming shortened V by 0 bases and J by 5 bases, and 6 bases separated the two germline ends. The germline CDR1 and CDR2 sequences are GTSNPN and SVGIG (reference sequence). CDR3 sequence (DNA): TGTGCCTGGAGTGTACTAAGAGATACGCAGTATTTT. Translated: CAWSVLRDTQYF.

The V call is TRBV27, the J call TRBJ2-1; 10 bases match TRBD1. The CDR3 loop spans 16 amino acids. With 7 bases clipped from V and 4 bases from J, the junction kept 10 bases outside the gene matches. In germline, CDR1 is MNHEY, CDR2 SMNVEV (reference sequence). The DNA of the CDR3 is TGTGCCAGCACCTTGACAGGGGGCCCCCCTTACAATGAGCAGTTCTTC. Protein: CASTLTGGPPYNEQFF.

This clonotype was picked up many times. The gene calls are TRBV12-3 or TRBV12-4 and TRBJ1-4; D unclear. This CDR3 is 12 amino acids long. V lost 7 bases and J lost 6, with 9 bases in between. The CDR3 DNA is TGTGCCAGCAAGAGACGGGATGAAAAACTGTTTTTT. Protein: CASKRRDEKLFF.

The rearrangement joins TRBV20-1 to TRBJ1-5; D is unresolved. V was shortened by 6 bases and J by 5 bases, with 20 bases between the two germline ends. Germline assignment: CDR1 DFQATT and CDR2 SNEGSKA (reference sequence). The CDR3 extends over 15 amino acids. CDR3 sequence reads: CSAPKEGIPYQPQHF. As DNA, the CDR3 is TGCAGTGCCCCTAAGGAGGGCATCCCATATCAGCCCCAGCATTTT.

This clonotype was counted at least ten times. The junction differs from germline at one of its ends, possibly a read error. V and J are TRBV2 and TRBJ2-1; 11 bases fit TRBD2. The CDR3 consists of 12 residues. CDR1 is SNHLY and CDR2 is FYNNEI in the germline V gene. The DNA for the CDR3 is TGTGCCAGCAGTGAAGCTCGCGGACTAGCGGGTTTC. Amino acids: CASSEARGLAGF.

V and J are TRBV6-5 and TRBJ2-6, with 9 bases that match TRBD1. The junction had 7 bases not matched to a gene; V was cut back by 0 bases and J by 1 base. Germline values: CDR1 MNHEY, CDR2 SVGAGI. The CDR3 has 19 residues. The CDR3 region has the DNA TGTGCCAGCAGTTACTCGATAGGGACAGGGTTTTCTGGGGCCAACGTCCTGACTTTC. It yields the protein CASSYSIGTGFSGANVLTF.

The chain is built from TRBV9 and TRBJ2-5, with 11 bases fitting TRBD2. V was pared by 4 bases and J by 7 bases, with 6 bases of the junction left unmatched. CDR1 and CDR2 (germline): SGDLS, YYNGEE. The CDR3 sequence is 14 residues long. Here the CDR3 reads CASSLAGGRGTQYF. DNA for the CDR3: TGTGCCAGCAGCCTAGCGGGAGGTCGTGGGACCCAGTACTTC.

The sample holds many counts of this clonotype. V gene TRBV20-1 combines with J gene TRBJ2-5, with D unclear. V was clipped by 2 bases and J by 2 bases, with 9 bases between them. The CDR3 length is 13 residues. Germline CDR1 DFQATT, CDR2 SNEGSKA (reference sequence). The CDR3 loop is CSARPDGQETQYF. The CDR3 DNA sequence: TGCAGTGCTAGACCCGACGGTCAAGAGACCCAGTACTTC.

In this sample, this clonotype turned up many times. The chain is built from TRBV7-2 and TRBJ2-7; D remains unclear. The germline V gene encodes CDR1 SGHTA and CDR2 FQGNSA. Trimming stripped 5 bases from V and 0 bases from J, with 14 bases between. CDR3 size: 15 residues. In nucleotides, the CDR3 is TGTGCCAGCAGCCCGGGTGGCGCTAGCTCCTACGAGCAGTACTTC. Protein product: CASSPGGASSYEQYF.

This clonotype has a handful of counts. This could be a read error, since a much larger clone is one nucleotide away. The rearrangement joins TRBV20-1 to TRBJ2-7, with D unclear. The CDR3 has 13 residues. Germline V gene data show CDR1 as DFQATT and CDR2 as SNEGSKA (reference sequence). CDR3 loop: CSARSRATYAQYF. The CDR3 coding sequence is TGCAGTGCTAGGTCCCGGGCAACCTACGCGCAGTACTTC.

This clonotype came up many times. V gene TRBV18 combines with J gene TRBJ2-2; D not certain. The CDR3 is 14 amino acids. Trimming cost V 6 bases and J 3 bases, with 11 bases left between them. Germline CDR1 KGHSH, CDR2 LQKENI. The CDR3 here is CASSEMTDTGELFF. In DNA, the CDR3 is TGTGCCAGCTCCGAAATGACGGACACCGGGGAGCTGTTTTTT.

This clonotype has ten or more counts. The V and J genes are TRBV12-3 or TRBV12-4 and TRBJ2-3; 15 bases agree with TRBD2. The CDR3 is 21 residues long. The V gene end was trimmed by 6 bases and the J gene end by 0 bases; junction bases not matched to a gene: 16. This CDR3 is CASSPTGLAGGGAESTDTQYF. The CDR3 DNA reads TGTGCCAGCAGCCCCACGGGACTAGCGGGAGGAGGGGCGGAGAGCACAGATACGCAGTATTTT.

CDR3 loop: CASSGGGLAGELFF. DNA for the CDR3: TGTGCCAGCAGCGGTGGAGGACTAGCGGGGGAGCTGTTTTTT. The chain is built from TRBV9 and TRBJ2-2, with TRBD2 matching 9 bases. Germline CDR1 and CDR2: SGDLS and YYNGEE. The CDR3 contains 14 residues. The V gene end was trimmed by 3 bases and the J gene end by 8 bases; junction bases not matched to a gene: 5.

This clonotype was observed at least ten times. The chain is built from TRBV11-2 and TRBJ2-7; TRBD1 agrees at 9 bases. CDR1 is SGHAT and CDR2 is FQNNGV in the germline V gene. CDR3 length equals 14 residues. Trimming at V came to 0 bases and at J to 3 bases, leaving 0 bases not matched to a gene. CDR3 sequence reads: CASSLETGGYEQYF. The CDR3 coding sequence is TGTGCCAGCAGCTTAGAGACAGGGGGCTACGAGCAGTACTTC.

This clonotype showed up many times. The chain uses TRBV3-1 and TRBJ2-5; 12 bases are a match to TRBD2. Trimming took 6 bases from V and 0 from J; bases not matched to a gene: 5. The germline V gene encodes CDR1 LGHDT and CDR2 YNNKEL (reference sequence). CDR3 size: 16 residues. CDR3 DNA sequence: TGTGCCAGCAGACGAGGGACTAGCGGGCACCAAGAGACCCAGTACTTC. It codes for CASRRGTSGHQETQYF.

The chain has TRBV2 and TRBJ2-1; 7 bases are a match to TRBD1. Germline lookup yields CDR1 SNHLY and CDR2 FYNNEI. The CDR3 runs 15 residues. The trim removed 5 bases at V and 2 bases at J, leaving 6 bases unmatched. Here the CDR3 reads CASSSNRGAYNEQFF. For the CDR3, the DNA is TGTGCCAGCAGTTCAAACAGGGGAGCCTACAATGAGCAGTTCTTC. The whole variable domain, remainder taken from reference TRBV2 and TRBJ2-1, is EPEVTQTPSHQVTQMGQEVILRCVPISNHLYFYWYRQILGQKVEFLVSFYNNEISEKSEIFDDQFSVERPDGSNFTLKIRSTKLEDSAMYFCASSSNRGAYNEQFFGPGTRLTVL.

The chain employs TRBV6-5 and TRBJ2-1, with 9 bases matching TRBD2. The V and J ends lost 6 bases and 9 bases, in that order; junction bases with no gene match: 15. The CDR3 runs 16 residues. Germline V lookup: CDR1 MNHEY, CDR2 SVGAGI. CDR3 amino acids: CASRVGAGGPMSEQFF. DNA for the CDR3: TGTGCCAGCAGGGTCGGGGCGGGAGGGCCGATGAGTGAGCAGTTCTTC.

As for this clonotype: A read error is likely, as this CDR3 ends without the conserved phenylalanine or tryptophan. The rearrangement joins TRBV27 to TRBJ1-2, with 7 bases fitting TRBD1. The ends lost 6 bases at V and 7 bases at J; junction bases unmatched: 8. Germline V gene sequence: CDR1 MNHEY, CDR2 SMNVEV (reference sequence). The CDR3 spans 13 residues. CDR3 nucleotide sequence: TGTGCCAGCAGGTTAACAGGGGAGAGTGGCTACACCCTC. This codes for CASRLTGESGYTL.

V is TRBV20-1 and J is TRBJ1-5; D gene uncertain. Trimming took off 3 bases at V and 5 bases at J, with 14 bases between the two ends. Germline CDR1 is DFQATT and CDR2 is SNEGSKA (reference sequence). This CDR3 contains 14 residues. Here the CDR3 reads CSARAGRLDQPQHF. Here the CDR3 DNA reads TGCAGTGCTAGGGCCGGAAGACTTGATCAGCCCCAGCATTTT.

This clonotype was counted at least ten times. This rearrangement joins TRBV6-2 or TRBV6-3 to TRBJ1-5; 7 bases are shared with TRBD1. Looked up from germline, CDR1 is MNHEY and CDR2 is SVGEGT. There are 15 residues in the CDR3. V shed 6 bases and J 1 base; nucleotides not matched to a gene: 6. The CDR3 DNA follows: TGTGCCAGCAGCGACCAACAGGGGAGCAATCAGCCCCAGCATTTT. Translated, it gives CASSDQQGSNQPQHF.

In regard to this clonotype: The junction and the germline gene differ at one end; a read error may be behind it. This chain uses TRBV3-1 with TRBJ1-4; tentative D call: TRBD1 (5 bases). Germline V gene data show CDR1 as LGHDT and CDR2 as YNNKEL (reference sequence). The CDR3 length is 15 residues. The CDR3 region is CASSQDCGDSGKLLF. In DNA, the CDR3 is TGTGCCAGCAGCCAAGACTGCGGGGACTCCGGAAAACTGCTTTTT.

In regard to this clonotype: A read error may explain this, as a much larger clone is one base away. Here the CDR3 omits its conserved ending phenylalanine or tryptophan, so a read error is the likely source. The CDR3 protein is CASSIAASGVPYEQYS. DNA of the CDR3: TGTGCCAGTAGTATAGCGGCTAGCGGGGTTCCCTACGAGCAGTACTCC. This sequence joins TRBV19 and TRBJ2-7; 9 bases align to TRBD2. The CDR3 is 16 amino acids. Germline values: CDR1 LNHDA, CDR2 SQIVND (reference sequence). J was trimmed by 2 bases and V by 1 base; bases with no gene match: 6.

This clonotype was counted ten times or more. V and J are TRBV18 and TRBJ2-2; no clear D. CDR3 length: 13 residues. The V end lost 1 base, the J end lost 6 bases, and 6 bases lay between the germline ends. Germline CDR1 reads KGHSH; CDR2 reads LQKENI. The CDR3 region is CASSPQGSGELFF. The CDR3 DNA follows: TGTGCCAGCTCACCACAGGGTTCCGGGGAGCTGTTTTTT.